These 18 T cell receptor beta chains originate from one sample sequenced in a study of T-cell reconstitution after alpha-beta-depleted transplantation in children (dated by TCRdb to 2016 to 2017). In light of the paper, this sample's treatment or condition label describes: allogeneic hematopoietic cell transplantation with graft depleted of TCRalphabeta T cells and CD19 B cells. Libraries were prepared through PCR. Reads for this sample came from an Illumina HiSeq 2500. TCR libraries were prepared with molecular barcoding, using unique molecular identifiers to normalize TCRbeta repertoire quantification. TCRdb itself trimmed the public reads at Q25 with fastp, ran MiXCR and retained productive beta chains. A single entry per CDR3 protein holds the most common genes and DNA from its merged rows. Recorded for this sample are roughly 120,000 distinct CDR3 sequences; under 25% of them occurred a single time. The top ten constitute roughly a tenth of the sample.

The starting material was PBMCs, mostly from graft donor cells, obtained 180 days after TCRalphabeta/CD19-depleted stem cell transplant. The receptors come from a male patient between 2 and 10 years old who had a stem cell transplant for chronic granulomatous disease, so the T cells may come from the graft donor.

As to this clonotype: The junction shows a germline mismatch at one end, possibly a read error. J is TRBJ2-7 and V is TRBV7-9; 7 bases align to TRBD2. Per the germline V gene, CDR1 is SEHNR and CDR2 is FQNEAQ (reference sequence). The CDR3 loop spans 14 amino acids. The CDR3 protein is CASSLAETSYEQYF. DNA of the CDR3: TGTGCCAGCAGCCTAGCGGAGACTTCCTACGAGCAGTACTTC.

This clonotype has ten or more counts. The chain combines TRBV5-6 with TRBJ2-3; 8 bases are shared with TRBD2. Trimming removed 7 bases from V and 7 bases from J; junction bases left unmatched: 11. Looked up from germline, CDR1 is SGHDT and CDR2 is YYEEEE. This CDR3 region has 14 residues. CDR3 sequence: CASEGPAGENTQYF. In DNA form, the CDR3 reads TGTGCCAGCGAAGGGCCAGCGGGAGAAAATACGCAGTATTTT. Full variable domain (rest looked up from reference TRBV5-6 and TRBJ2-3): DAGVTQSPTHLIKTRGQQVTLRCSPKSGHDTVSWYQQALGQGPQFIFQYYEEEERQRGNFPDRFSGHQFPNYSSELNVNALLLGDSALYLCASEGPAGENTQYFGPGTRLTVL.

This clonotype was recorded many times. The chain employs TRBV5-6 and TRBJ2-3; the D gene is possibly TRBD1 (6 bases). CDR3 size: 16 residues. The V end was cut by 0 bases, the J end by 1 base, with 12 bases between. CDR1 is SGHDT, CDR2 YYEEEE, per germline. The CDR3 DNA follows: TGTGCCAGCAGCTTGGCTCAGGGGACGCGCACAGATACGCAGTATTTT. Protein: CASSLAQGTRTDTQYF.

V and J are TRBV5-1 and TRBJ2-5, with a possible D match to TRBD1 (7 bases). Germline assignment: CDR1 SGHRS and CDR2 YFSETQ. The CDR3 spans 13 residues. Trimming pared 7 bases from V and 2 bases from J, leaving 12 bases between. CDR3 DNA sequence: TGCGCCAGCTTGGGGGGACAGCAAGAGACCCAGTACTTC. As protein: CASLGGQQETQYF.

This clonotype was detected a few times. DNA for the CDR3: TGCAGCGTTGACGCTGTCGGCACAGATACGCAGTATTTT. Encoded protein: CSVDAVGTDTQYF. This chain links TRBV29-1 with TRBJ2-3; D uncertain. The germline V and J ends were trimmed by 3 bases and 1 base, with 8 bases remaining between them. Germline CDR1 and CDR2: SQVTM and ANQGSEA. The CDR3 is 13 amino acids.

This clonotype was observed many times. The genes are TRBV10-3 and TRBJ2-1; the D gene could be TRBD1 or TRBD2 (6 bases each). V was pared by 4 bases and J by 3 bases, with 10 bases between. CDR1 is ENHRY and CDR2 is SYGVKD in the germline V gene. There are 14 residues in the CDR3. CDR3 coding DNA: TGTGCCATCAGTGCGGGGGCAGTCTACAATGAGCAGTTCTTC. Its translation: CAISAGAVYNEQFF.

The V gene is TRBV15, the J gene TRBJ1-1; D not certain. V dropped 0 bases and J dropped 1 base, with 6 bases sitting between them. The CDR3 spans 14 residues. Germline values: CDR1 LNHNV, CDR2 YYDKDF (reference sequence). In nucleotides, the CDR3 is TGTGCCACCAGCAGAGAATACAGGAACACTGAAGCTTTCTTT. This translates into CATSREYRNTEAFF.

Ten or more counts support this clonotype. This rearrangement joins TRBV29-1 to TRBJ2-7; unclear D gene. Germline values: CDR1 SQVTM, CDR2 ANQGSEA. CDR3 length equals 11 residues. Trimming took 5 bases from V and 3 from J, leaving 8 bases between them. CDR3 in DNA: TGCAGCGTTACTATACTCTACGAGCAGTACTTC. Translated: CSVTILYEQYF.

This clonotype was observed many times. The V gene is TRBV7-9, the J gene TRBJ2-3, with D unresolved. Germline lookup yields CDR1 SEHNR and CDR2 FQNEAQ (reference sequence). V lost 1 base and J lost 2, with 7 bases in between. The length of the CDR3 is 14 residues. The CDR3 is CASSLGQYTDTQYF. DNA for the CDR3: TGTGCCAGCAGCTTAGGGCAATACACAGATACGCAGTATTTT.

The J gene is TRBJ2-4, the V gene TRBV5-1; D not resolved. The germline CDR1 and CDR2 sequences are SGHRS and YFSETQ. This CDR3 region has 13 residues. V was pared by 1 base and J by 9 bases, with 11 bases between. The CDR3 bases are TGCGCCAGCAGCTTGACCGACTCGTCCATTCAGTACTTC. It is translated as CASSLTDSSIQYF.

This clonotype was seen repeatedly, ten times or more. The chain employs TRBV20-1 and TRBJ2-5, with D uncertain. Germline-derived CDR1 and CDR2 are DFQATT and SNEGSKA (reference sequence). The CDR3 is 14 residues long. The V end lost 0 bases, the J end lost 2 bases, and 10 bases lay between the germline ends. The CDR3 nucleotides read TGCAGTGCTAGAGATTTGGCTCAACAAGAGACCCAGTACTTC. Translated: CSARDLAQQETQYF.

CDR3 in amino acids: CASTLTGGERMNEQYF. The CDR3 bases are TGTGCCAGCACCCTTACCGGGGGGGAGCGGATGAACGAGCAGTACTTC. The chain links TRBV28 to TRBJ2-7; 8 bases are a match to TRBD2. Per germline, CDR1 MDHEN and CDR2 SYDVKM. With V trimmed by 7 bases and J by 5 bases, 16 bases remained unmatched. The CDR3 sequence is 16 residues long.

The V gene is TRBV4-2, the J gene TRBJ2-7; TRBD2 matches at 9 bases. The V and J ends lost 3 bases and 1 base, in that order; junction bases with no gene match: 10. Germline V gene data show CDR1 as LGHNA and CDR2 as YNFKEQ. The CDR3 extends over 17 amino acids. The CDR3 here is CASSQVGATSGSYEQYF. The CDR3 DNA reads TGTGCCAGCAGCCAGGTAGGCGCGACTAGCGGATCCTACGAGCAGTACTTC.

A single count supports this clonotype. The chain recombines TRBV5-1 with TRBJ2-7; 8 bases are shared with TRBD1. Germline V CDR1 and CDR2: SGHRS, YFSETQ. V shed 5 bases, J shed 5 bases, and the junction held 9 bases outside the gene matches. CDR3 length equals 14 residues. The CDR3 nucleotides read TGCGCCAGCAGTGGCGGCAGGGGGCGGGACGAGCAGTACTTC. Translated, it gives CASSGGRGRDEQYF.

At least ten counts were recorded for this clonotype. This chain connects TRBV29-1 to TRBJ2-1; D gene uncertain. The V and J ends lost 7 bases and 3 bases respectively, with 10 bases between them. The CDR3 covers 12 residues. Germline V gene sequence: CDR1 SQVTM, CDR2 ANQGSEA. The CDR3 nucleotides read TGCAGCGCCCTCTGGGGCTACAATGAGCAGTTCTTC. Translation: CSALWGYNEQFF.

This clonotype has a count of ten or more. CDR3 amino acids: CASSFGGLGDTQYF. The CDR3 DNA follows: TGCGCCAGCAGCTTCGGGGGACTCGGAGATACGCAGTATTTT. The chain joins TRBV5-1 to TRBJ2-3, with a tentative D call TRBD2 (6 bases). V lost 2 bases, J lost 5 bases, and 12 bases lay in between. Per the germline V gene, CDR1 is SGHRS and CDR2 is YFSETQ. CDR3 length equals 14 residues.

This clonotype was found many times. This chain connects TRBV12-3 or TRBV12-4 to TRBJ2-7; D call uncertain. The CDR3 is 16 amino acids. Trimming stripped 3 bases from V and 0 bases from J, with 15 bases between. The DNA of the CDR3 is TGTGCCAGCAGTTTTATAGTGGGCAGCGTCTCCTACGAGCAGTACTTC. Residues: CASSFIVGSVSYEQYF.

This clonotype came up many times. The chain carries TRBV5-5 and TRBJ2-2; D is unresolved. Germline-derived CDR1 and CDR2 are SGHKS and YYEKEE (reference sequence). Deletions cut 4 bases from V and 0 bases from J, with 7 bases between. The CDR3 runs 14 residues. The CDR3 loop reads CASSPTTNTGELFF. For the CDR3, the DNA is TGTGCCAGCAGCCCTACTACGAACACCGGGGAGCTGTTTTTT.